This T cell receptor (beta chain) was profiled in a study of T cell responses to AZD1222 COVID-19 vaccine. With regard to this clone: What it binds is not known.

Regarding the study as a whole: Only after the peak T cell response were repertoires sampled. Recipients of AZD1222 seropositive at baseline numbered only five or six. The study found vaccine-associated CD4 TCRs spanning spike, dominant at 160-218 and 743-854. Clonal diversity may have been underestimated, and the donors were mostly white British, with more females than males.

This CDR3 has 14 residues. V lost 3 bases and J lost 0, with 7 bases in between. Germline CDR1 is WSHSY and CDR2 is SAAADI. Sequencing was performed with immunoSEQ multiplex PCR; in TCRdb, only in-frame clones are kept and a portion is missing. The table has about 120,000 clones, 90% to 95% seen once. The chain carries TRBV10-2 and TRBJ2-3; D ambiguous. The sequence was collected from an adult who received the AZD1222 COVID-19 vaccine. Here the sequenced sample was peripheral blood, taken 28 days after the second AZD1222 dose. CDR3 sequence: CASSDDFSTDTQYF. Here the CDR3 DNA reads TGCGCCAGCAGTGACGACTTCAGCACAGATACGCAGTATTTT.